Shown below are 27 T cell receptor beta chains from a single sample sequenced in a study of T cells in localized non-small cell lung cancer. TCRdb's table, derived via immunoSEQ multiplex PCR, lists solely in-frame clones and lacks some. The sample lists 40,000 to 65,000 clones, roughly 84% occurring once. The sequencing used peripheral blood mononuclear cells, collected before any cancer treatment. Every receptor here comes from a man aged 40-75 years with stage III lung adenocarcinoma.

The chain combines TRBV7-2 with TRBJ1-1; no clear D. CDR3 length: 14 residues. The germline V gene encodes CDR1 SGHTA and CDR2 FQGNSA. The V gene lost 1 base and the J gene lost 1 base, with 7 bases spanning the gap. In DNA, the CDR3 is TGTGCCAGCAGCTTAGTCACGGAGAACACTGAAGCTTTCTTT. It codes for CASSLVTENTEAFF.

This chain links TRBV29-1 with TRBJ1-1; D might be TRBD1 (6 bases). The CDR3 totals 13 residues. The V end was cut by 6 bases, the J end by 0 bases, with 11 bases between. Germline loops: CDR1 SQVTM, CDR2 ANQGSEA. This CDR3 reads CSVTGFMNTEAFF. CDR3 bases: TGCAGCGTCACAGGGTTCATGAACACTGAAGCTTTCTTT.

This clone was observed once. The chain has TRBV11-2 and TRBJ1-2; the D gene is possibly TRBD1 (5 bases). Germline CDR1 SGHAT, CDR2 FQNNGV. V shed 1 base and J shed 7 bases, with 10 bases lying between them. The CDR3 loop spans 13 amino acids. The DNA for the CDR3 is TGTGCCAGCAGCTTAGGGGCAAGGGGTGGCTACACCTTC. Its protein is CASSLGARGGYTF.

The rearrangement links TRBV19 to TRBJ1-5; D is perhaps TRBD1 (5 bases). Per germline, CDR1 LNHDA and CDR2 SQIVND (reference sequence). The CDR3 runs 14 residues. V was pared by 8 bases and J by 4 bases, with 15 bases between. CDR3 sequence reads: CASSPGPGNQPQHF. Written as DNA, the CDR3 is TGTGCCAGTTCGCCGGGGCCGGGGAATCAGCCCCAGCATTTT. The full variable domain, its missing parts supplied by reference TRBV19 and TRBJ1-5, is DGGITQSPKYLFRKEGQNVTLSCEQNLNHDAMYWYRQDPGQGLRLIYYSQIVNDFQKGDIAEGYSVSREKKESFPLTVTSAQKNPTAFYLCASSPGPGNQPQHFGDGTRLSIL.

This chain uses TRBV4-3 with TRBJ2-7, with D perhaps being TRBD1 or TRBD2 (5 bases each). The V and J ends lost 1 base and 2 bases respectively, with 9 bases between them. The length of the CDR3 is 14 residues. CDR1 LGHNA and CDR2 YSLEER come from the germline V gene. The CDR3 reads CASSQGGNTYEQYF. CDR3 nucleotides: TGCGCCAGCAGCCAAGGGGGGAATACCTACGAGCAGTACTTC.

This clone appeared a few times. The chain has TRBV19 and TRBJ1-5; possible D gene TRBD1, 6 bases. CDR3 length: 16 residues. The germline gives CDR1 LNHDA, CDR2 SQIVND (reference sequence). The ends were cut back, 0 bases at V and 6 bases at J, with 15 bases in the middle. The CDR3 nucleotides are TGTGCCAGTAGTATAGATGGCAGGGGCTTAGGTCAGCCCCAGCATTTT. It encodes CASSIDGRGLGQPQHF.

This chain joins TRBV19 and TRBJ2-3; no clear D. V was clipped by 1 base and J by 0 bases, with 5 bases between them. This CDR3 has 14 residues. The V gene's germline CDR1 is LNHDA and CDR2 SQIVND (reference sequence). The CDR3 region has the DNA TGTGCCAGTAGTATAGTTTACAGCACAGATACGCAGTATTTT. It specifies CASSIVYSTDTQYF. The whole variable domain, remainder taken from reference TRBV19 and TRBJ2-3, is DGGITQSPKYLFRKEGQNVTLSCEQNLNHDAMYWYRQDPGQGLRLIYYSQIVNDFQKGDIAEGYSVSREKKESFPLTVTSAQKNPTAFYLCASSIVYSTDTQYFGPGTRLTVL.

This clone was observed a single time. This chain links TRBV19 with TRBJ2-7, with a possible D match to TRBD2 (5 bases). The V end was cut by 4 bases, the J end by 5 bases, with 12 bases between. The CDR3 has 13 residues. CDR1 is LNHDA and CDR2 is SQIVND in the germline V gene (reference sequence). In DNA, the CDR3 is TGTGCCAGTAGTACAGACCCGGGGAACGAGCAGTACTTC. This translates into CASSTDPGNEQYF.

The gene calls are TRBV6-5 and TRBJ1-1, with D perhaps matching TRBD1 (5 bases). CDR3 size: 11 residues. V lost 7 bases and J 7 bases, leaving 10 bases between the germline ends. Germline V CDR1 and CDR2: MNHEY, SVGAGI. The CDR3 region is CASKITGEAFF. In DNA, the CDR3 is TGTGCCAGCAAAATTACAGGTGAAGCTTTCTTT.

This rearrangement joins TRBV5-1 to TRBJ2-5; TRBD2 agrees at 7 bases. Trimming cost V 0 bases and J 3 bases; bases outside gene matches: 5. The length of the CDR3 is 15 residues. CDR1 and CDR2 (germline): SGHRS, YFSETQ. The CDR3 spells CASSLASLAEETQYF. As DNA, the CDR3 is TGCGCCAGCAGCTTGGCCTCTCTAGCGGAAGAGACCCAGTACTTC.

V and J are TRBV5-1 and TRBJ1-4; TRBD1 matches 8 bases. Germline V CDR1 and CDR2: SGHRS, YFSETQ. The CDR3 contains 14 residues. The trim removed 4 bases at V and 8 bases at J, leaving 7 bases unmatched. CDR3 in amino acids: CASSPDREGEKLFF. The CDR3 nucleotides are TGCGCCAGCAGCCCGGACAGGGAGGGGGAAAAACTGTTTTTT.

The chain employs TRBV2 and TRBJ2-7; D is perhaps TRBD1 (5 bases). The CDR3 covers 12 residues. Deletions cut 4 bases from V and 3 bases from J, with 7 bases between. The germline V gene encodes CDR1 SNHLY and CDR2 FYNNEI. In DNA, the CDR3 is TGTGCCAGCAGTGGACAGATCTACGAGCAGTACTTC. Protein: CASSGQIYEQYF.

The rearrangement links TRBV18 to TRBJ2-3; no firm D call. Looked up from germline, CDR1 is KGHSH and CDR2 is LQKENI. This CDR3 is built from 16 residues. Trimming stripped 6 bases from V and 0 bases from J, with 16 bases between. Written as DNA, the CDR3 is TGTGCCAGCTCTCCCGTAGTGGGCCTTAGCACAGATACGCAGTATTTT. Protein product: CASSPVVGLSTDTQYF.

This clone has just a few counts. CDR3 sequence: CASSHGGRGTEAFF. CDR3 coding DNA: TGTGCCAGCAGCCACGGGGGAAGGGGCACTGAAGCTTTCTTT. V is TRBV11-3 and J is TRBJ1-1; D possibly corresponds to TRBD1 (5 bases). Germline V CDR1 and CDR2: SGHNT, YENEEA. The length of the CDR3 is 14 residues. V was pared by 5 bases and J by 4 bases, with 14 bases between.

The chain uses TRBV9 and TRBJ2-5; D uncertain. V dropped 3 bases and J dropped 5 bases, with 8 bases sitting between them. The CDR3 spans 12 residues. Germline V gene lookup returns CDR1 SGDLS and CDR2 YYNGEE. The CDR3, as DNA: TGTGCCAGCAGCGCAGCTGGGGAGACCCAGTACTTC. Protein: CASSAAGETQYF.

The chain employs TRBV7-9 and TRBJ1-2, with TRBD1 as a possible D gene (5 bases). The CDR3 loop spans 12 amino acids. Trimming pared 4 bases from V and 4 bases from J, leaving 7 bases between. The germline V gene has CDR1 SEHNR and CDR2 FQNEAQ (reference sequence). CDR3 sequence: CASSSTVYGYTF. CDR3 nucleotides: TGTGCCAGCAGCTCGACAGTCTATGGCTACACCTTC.

This chain links TRBV9 with TRBJ2-7, with 7 bases identical to TRBD2. CDR3 length: 18 residues. Per germline, CDR1 SGDLS and CDR2 YYNGEE. The J segment lost 0 bases and the V segment lost 0 bases, leaving 12 bases of the junction unmatched. The CDR3 loop is CASSVGASGTLSSYEQYF. In DNA form, the CDR3 reads TGTGCCAGCAGCGTAGGGGCTAGCGGCACTTTAAGCTCCTACGAGCAGTACTTC.

The chain links TRBV11-2 to TRBJ2-7; D possibly corresponds to TRBD2 (5 bases). The V gene's germline CDR1 is SGHAT and CDR2 FQNNGV. The CDR3 is made up of 14 amino acids. V shed 4 bases and J shed 2 bases, with 12 bases lying between them. CDR3 amino acids: CASSSGISTYEQYF. Written as DNA, the CDR3 is TGTGCCAGCAGCTCGGGAATTTCAACCTACGAGCAGTACTTC.

This clone appeared a single time. The chain combines TRBV7-6 with TRBJ1-6, with D possibly TRBD1 on 6 matching bases. Germline assignment: CDR1 SGHVS and CDR2 FNYEAQ. CDR3 length: 14 residues. The V gene lost 0 bases and the J gene lost 9 bases, with 9 bases spanning the gap. Here the CDR3 reads CASSLARGGSPLHF. CDR3 bases: TGTGCCAGCAGCTTAGCCAGGGGCGGTTCACCCCTCCACTTT.

The chain joins TRBV5-1 to TRBJ1-1, with TRBD1 matching 7 bases. V was pared by 5 bases and J by 1 base, with 17 bases of the junction left unmatched. This CDR3 region has 18 residues. The germline gives CDR1 SGHRS, CDR2 YFSETQ. This chain's CDR3 is CASRRGQGPLERNTEAFF. In DNA form, the CDR3 reads TGCGCCAGCAGAAGGGGGCAGGGACCGCTTGAGAGGAACACTGAAGCTTTCTTT.

The chain joins TRBV6-1 to TRBJ2-5; D remains unclear. Trimming cost V 3 bases and J 5 bases, with 10 bases left between them. This CDR3 spans 13 amino acids. Per germline, CDR1 MNHNS and CDR2 SASEGT. The chain's CDR3 is CASSEWGWETQYF. The CDR3 DNA sequence: TGTGCCAGCAGTGAGTGGGGTTGGGAGACCCAGTACTTC.

This clone was detected only a few times. The J gene is TRBJ1-4, the V gene TRBV7-9; TRBD1 agrees at 8 bases. Looked up from germline, CDR1 is SEHNR and CDR2 is FQNEAQ (reference sequence). The CDR3 runs 16 residues. Trimming took 5 bases from V and 5 from J; bases not matched to a gene: 10. The CDR3 is CASSPSSDRDNEKLFF. The DNA for the CDR3 is TGTGCCAGCAGCCCCAGTTCGGACAGGGACAATGAAAAACTGTTTTTT. The full variable domain, its missing parts supplied by reference TRBV7-9 and TRBJ1-4, is DTGVSQNPRHKITKRGQNVTFRCDPISEHNRLYWYRQTLGQGPEFLTYFQNEAQLEKSRLLSDRFSAERPKGSFSTLEIQRTEQGDSAMYLCASSPSSDRDNEKLFFGSGTQLSVL.

The chain links TRBV11-3 to TRBJ2-5, with D unresolved. The CDR3 contains 13 residues. V was clipped by 5 bases and J by 1 base, with 8 bases between them. CDR1 is SGHNT, CDR2 YENEEA, per germline. DNA of the CDR3: TGTGCCAGCAGCCCGTCTCGCCAAGAGACCCAGTACTTC. Its translation: CASSPSRQETQYF.

J is TRBJ2-7 and V is TRBV12-2; the listed D gene, TRBD2, was not tested against the DNA. TRBV12-2 is a pseudogene segment. CDR3 length equals 12 residues. The CDR3 reads CASRLGGTKITV. For the CDR3, the DNA is TGTGCAAGTCGCTTAGGCGGGACGAAAATTACCGTC.

The rearrangement uses TRBV19 and TRBJ1-1; TRBD1 might be the D (5 bases). Trimming took 7 bases from V and 4 from J, leaving 19 bases between them. Germline V gives CDR1 LNHDA, CDR2 SQIVND (reference sequence). The CDR3 has 15 amino acids. The CDR3 DNA sequence: TGTGCCAGTACCGACCCCTATGACAGACCCACTGAAGCTTTCTTT. This codes for CASTDPYDRPTEAFF.

The table lists this clone with a count of one. The chain is built from TRBV6-6 and TRBJ1-1; D call uncertain. The germline gives CDR1 MNHNY, CDR2 SVGAGI (reference sequence). V was clipped by 10 bases and J by 6 bases, with 15 bases between them. This CDR3 spans 12 amino acids. CDR3 region: CAIRTGNAEAFF. DNA for the CDR3: TGTGCCATTAGGACGGGCAACGCTGAAGCTTTCTTT.

This clone was found a few times. V and J are TRBV11-3 and TRBJ1-1; tentative D call: TRBD1 (5 bases). Per the germline V gene, CDR1 is SGHNT and CDR2 is YENEEA. With 5 bases removed from V and 8 bases from J, the gap between germline ends came to 15 bases. The CDR3 contains 13 residues. The CDR3 spells CASSSPGRTEAFF. In DNA form, the CDR3 reads TGTGCCAGCAGCAGCCCGGGACGGACCGAAGCTTTCTTT. Combining the CDR3 with reference TRBV11-3 and TRBJ1-1 gives the whole variable domain EAGVVQSPRYKIIEKKQPVAFWCNPISGHNTLYWYLQNLGQGPELLIRYENEEAVDDSQLPKDRFSAERLKGVDSTLKIQPAELGDSAVYLCASSSPGRTEAFFGQGTRLTVV.